These 28 T cell receptor beta chains share one sample of origin, sequenced in a study of cytomegalovirus exposure and HLA in healthy donors. Vbeta (60) and Jbeta (13) primers were used in the PCR. Sequenced by immunoSEQ multiplex PCR; TCRdb stores in-frame clones only, minus some. The sample records about 160,000 clones, 86% being singletons. Sequenced input: PBMCs. The receptor set was obtained from a woman in her late teens or twenties in good health and CMV-seronegative.

This chain connects TRBV6-1 to TRBJ2-3, with 11 bases lining up with TRBD2. Per germline, CDR1 MNHNS and CDR2 SASEGT. V lost 6 bases, J lost 3 bases, and 5 bases stayed unmatched. There are 15 residues in the CDR3. The CDR3 DNA sequence: TGTGCCAGCAGGAAACTAGCGGGAGCAACAGATACGCAGTATTTT. It codes for CASRKLAGATDTQYF.

This sequence joins TRBV5-1 and TRBJ1-1; D is uncertain. Germline-derived CDR1 and CDR2 are SGHRS and YFSETQ. The CDR3 contains 13 residues. V lost 0 bases and J 5 bases, leaving 8 bases between the germline ends. CDR3 nucleotide sequence: TGCGCCAGCAGCTTGGCAGGCGAGACTGAAGCTTTCTTT. This encodes CASSLAGETEAFF.

V is TRBV27 and J is TRBJ2-7; 11 bases align to TRBD2. V shed 2 bases, J shed 4 bases, and the junction held 10 bases outside the gene matches. CDR3 length: 17 amino acids. CDR1 is MNHEY, CDR2 SMNVEV, per germline (reference sequence). CDR3 sequence reads: CASSLKSVAGGPYEQYF. DNA of the CDR3: TGTGCCAGCAGTTTAAAATCGGTAGCGGGAGGGCCGTACGAGCAGTACTTC.

The rearrangement uses TRBV2 and TRBJ1-2; perhaps TRBD1 as D (5 bases). Trimming took 6 bases from V and 4 from J, leaving 12 bases between them. The germline V gene has CDR1 SNHLY and CDR2 FYNNEI. The CDR3 consists of 13 residues. CDR3 bases: TGTGCCAGCAGGGAGGGGTCGGGCTATGGCTACACCTTC. Its protein product is CASREGSGYGYTF.

This chain links TRBV2 with TRBJ1-4; 10 nucleotides line up with TRBD1. Germline V gives CDR1 SNHLY, CDR2 FYNNEI. V trimming: 5 bases; J trimming: 7 bases; junction bases outside the gene matches: 4. The CDR3 extends over 14 amino acids. CDR3 protein: CASSRDRGGEKLFF. The CDR3 DNA is TGTGCCAGCAGTAGGGACAGGGGTGGTGAAAAACTGTTTTTT.

The chain joins TRBV6-5 to TRBJ1-5, with 7 bases lining up with TRBD1. This CDR3 contains 14 residues. CDR1 MNHEY and CDR2 SVGAGI come from the germline V gene. Trimming at V came to 5 bases and at J to 7 bases, leaving 8 bases not matched to a gene. CDR3 sequence: CASSRTGGGQPQHF. CDR3 coding DNA: TGTGCCAGCAGTCGGACAGGAGGGGGACAGCCCCAGCATTTT.

This chain joins TRBV7-6 and TRBJ2-1, with D possibly matching TRBD2 (6 bases). CDR1 is SGHVS, CDR2 FNYEAQ, per germline. The CDR3 covers 15 residues. V shed 5 bases and J shed 2 bases, with 13 bases lying between them. For the CDR3, the DNA is TGTGCCAGCAGCGTTAGCGGAGGGGCCTACAATGAGCAGTTCTTC. Its translation is CASSVSGGAYNEQFF.

The genes are TRBV18 and TRBJ1-1; perhaps TRBD1 as D (5 bases). Trimming took off 3 bases at V and 0 bases at J, with 14 bases between the two ends. This CDR3 has 16 amino acids. Germline loops: CDR1 KGHSH, CDR2 LQKENI. CDR3 sequence reads: CASSPAGGGLNTEAFF. The CDR3 DNA reads TGTGCCAGCTCACCCGCTGGCGGGGGTTTGAACACTGAAGCTTTCTTT. Full variable domain (remainder filled in from reference TRBV18 and TRBJ1-1): NAGVMQNPRHLVRRRGQEARLRCSPMKGHSHVYWYRQLPEEGLKFMVYLQKENIIDESGMPKERFSAEFPKEGPSILRIQQVVRGDSAAYFCASSPAGGGLNTEAFFGQGTRLTVV.

The chain links TRBV5-1 to TRBJ1-1; 9 nucleotides match TRBD1. Germline V gene lookup returns CDR1 SGHRS and CDR2 YFSETQ. The CDR3 has 14 amino acids. V shed 6 bases, J shed 0 bases, and the junction held 3 bases outside the gene matches. DNA for the CDR3: TGCGCCAGCACCCGGGACAGGGTGAACACTGAAGCTTTCTTT. This encodes CASTRDRVNTEAFF.

The gene calls are TRBV6-1 and TRBJ1-1, with 7 bases aligning to TRBD1. Unmatched junction bases numbered 1, after V lost 2 bases and J lost 1 base. The CDR3 loop spans 14 amino acids. CDR1 MNHNS and CDR2 SASEGT come from the germline V gene. As DNA, the CDR3 is TGTGCCAGCAGTGAAAGGGACAGGAACACTGAAGCTTTCTTT. This codes for CASSERDRNTEAFF.

The chain joins TRBV6-1 to TRBJ2-1, with D possibly being TRBD2 (6 bases). The CDR3 loop spans 15 amino acids. V was trimmed by 2 bases and J by 2 bases, leaving 10 bases between them. Germline loops: CDR1 MNHNS, CDR2 SASEGT. CDR3 coding DNA: TGTGCCAGCAGTGAAACCCGGGAGACCTACAATGAGCAGTTCTTC. Residues: CASSETRETYNEQFF.

V and J are TRBV29-1 and TRBJ2-5; D is unresolved. In germline, CDR1 is SQVTM, CDR2 ANQGSEA. V dropped 6 bases and J dropped 5 bases, with 13 bases sitting between them. The CDR3 contains 12 residues. CDR3 protein: CSVQTLQETQYF. The CDR3 region has the DNA TGCAGCGTCCAGACCCTACAGGAGACCCAGTACTTC.

The rearrangement joins TRBV28 to TRBJ2-7; tentative D call: TRBD1 (6 bases). Trimming left V 3 bases short and J 3 bases short, with 18 bases between. CDR3 length: 16 amino acids. Germline assignment: CDR1 MDHEN and CDR2 SYDVKM. CDR3 sequence (DNA): TGTGCCAGCAGTTTGGGGACAATCCTGGGAGTCTACGAGCAGTACTTC. Protein product: CASSLGTILGVYEQYF.

CDR3 sequence (DNA): TGTGCCAGCAGTTGGGACGGGAGGGGTGGCTACACCTTC. It translates to CASSWDGRGGYTF. The rearrangement uses TRBV6-6 and TRBJ1-2; perhaps TRBD1 as D (5 bases). There are 13 residues in the CDR3. Germline lookup yields CDR1 MNHNY and CDR2 SVGAGI (reference sequence). Trimming took off 4 bases at V and 7 bases at J, with 13 bases between the two ends.

J is TRBJ2-1 and V is TRBV6-1, with TRBD2 identical over 9 bases. The germline V gene has CDR1 MNHNS and CDR2 SASEGT. This CDR3 has 15 amino acids. V lost 2 bases to trimming and J lost 6 bases; unmatched junction nucleotides: 5. CDR3 residues: CASSEFAGGPNEQFF. CDR3 DNA: TGTGCCAGCAGTGAATTTGCGGGAGGGCCCAATGAGCAGTTCTTC.

This clone was detected only once. This chain connects TRBV5-1 to TRBJ2-5; D is uncertain. There are 14 residues in the CDR3. Looked up from germline, CDR1 is SGHRS and CDR2 is YFSETQ. Trimming pared 2 bases from V and 9 bases from J, leaving 17 bases between. CDR3 region: CASSFLLEDQAQYF. CDR3 nucleotides: TGCGCCAGCAGCTTTCTACTGGAAGATCAGGCCCAGTACTTC.

The chain is built from TRBV28 and TRBJ2-1; 9 bases are a match to TRBD1. V lost 6 bases to trimming and J lost 8 bases; unmatched junction nucleotides: 8. This CDR3 is 14 amino acids long. Germline V gene sequence: CDR1 MDHEN, CDR2 SYDVKM. CDR3 amino acids: CASSPGTGKDEQFF. CDR3 nucleotide sequence: TGTGCCAGCAGCCCCGGGACAGGGAAGGATGAGCAGTTCTTC.

The gene calls are TRBV27 and TRBJ2-5; TRBD2 is a possible D gene (6 bases). Matching the DNA end better, TRBJ2-7 makes the J call doubtful. Germline-derived CDR1 and CDR2 are MNHEY and SMNVEV (reference sequence). This CDR3 region has 13 residues. CDR3 in amino acids: CASSSGVPHEQYF. The CDR3, as DNA: TGTGCCAGCAGTTCGGGGGTTCCCCACGAGCAGTACTTC.

This rearrangement joins TRBV7-3 to TRBJ2-7, with D tentatively TRBD2 (7 bases). This CDR3 contains 14 residues. Germline values: CDR1 SGHTA, CDR2 FQGTGA. Trimming removed 2 bases from V and 3 bases from J, with 11 bases in between. The CDR3 here is CASSLGGAFYEQYF. DNA for the CDR3: TGTGCCAGCAGCTTAGGGGGGGCTTTCTACGAGCAGTACTTC.

The chain is built from TRBV5-1 and TRBJ1-1; maybe TRBD1 (6 bases). V lost 5 bases and J lost 0, with 11 bases in between. The length of the CDR3 is 14 residues. Germline CDR1 SGHRS, CDR2 YFSETQ. CDR3 sequence reads: CASSLTGMNTEAFF. The CDR3 DNA follows: TGCGCCAGCAGTTTGACAGGAATGAACACTGAAGCTTTCTTT.

The chain couples TRBV28 to TRBJ2-7, with D maybe TRBD1 (5 bases). The CDR3 consists of 14 residues. Trimming shortened V by 2 bases and J by 3 bases, and 11 bases separated the two germline ends. The V gene's germline CDR1 is MDHEN and CDR2 SYDVKM. CDR3 sequence reads: CASSLGRVGYEQYF. CDR3 coding DNA: TGTGCCAGCAGTTTAGGCAGGGTGGGCTACGAGCAGTACTTC.

The CDR3 DNA is TGTGCAAGTCGCTCGCCCCCCGGCAGGGGGCTACGAGCTAACTATGGCTACACCTTC. Translating gives CASRSPPGRGLRANYGYTF. The chain employs TRBV12-2 and TRBJ1-2; TRBD1 is the table's D call and was not checked against the DNA. TRBV12-2 is termed a pseudogene. The CDR3 is made up of 19 amino acids.

This clone was found a few times. The chain uses TRBV5-1 and TRBJ2-3; 9 bases are shared with TRBD2. This CDR3 spans 15 amino acids. V lost 7 bases, J lost 5 bases, and 11 bases stayed unmatched. Germline assignment: CDR1 SGHRS and CDR2 YFSETQ. The CDR3 DNA follows: TGCGCCAGCGGGGAGCGGGGGGCCGTATTAGATACGCAGTATTTT. Translating gives CASGERGAVLDTQYF.

J is TRBJ2-1 and V is TRBV27; D remains ambiguous. The ends were cut back, 6 bases at V and 0 bases at J, with 12 bases in the middle. The CDR3 is made up of 15 amino acids. Germline V gene data show CDR1 as MNHEY and CDR2 as SMNVEV (reference sequence). In nucleotides, the CDR3 is TGTGCCAGCAGCTTAGAGGATAGCTCCTACAATGAGCAGTTCTTC. Translated: CASSLEDSSYNEQFF.

The genes are TRBV30 and TRBJ1-1, with D hard to call. V was shortened by 3 bases and J by 0 bases, with 11 bases between the two germline ends. The CDR3 length is 14 residues. Germline V gene sequence: CDR1 GTSNPN, CDR2 SVGIG (reference sequence). The CDR3: CAWSVSGVNTEAFF. The DNA of the CDR3 is TGTGCCTGGAGCGTCAGCGGGGTGAACACTGAAGCTTTCTTT.

The rearrangement links TRBV7-2 to TRBJ2-2; 9 nucleotides line up with TRBD2. V was pared by 3 bases and J by 3 bases, with 2 bases of the junction left unmatched. The CDR3 contains 15 residues. Germline V lookup: CDR1 SGHTA, CDR2 FQGNSA. CDR3 region: CASSFTSGYTGELFF. CDR3 nucleotides: TGTGCCAGCAGCTTTACTAGCGGGTACACCGGGGAGCTGTTTTTT. Together with reference TRBV7-2 and TRBJ2-2, the CDR3 gives the full variable domain: GAGVSQSPSNKVTEKGKDVELRCDPISGHTALYWYRQSLGQGLEFLIYFQGNSAPDKSGLPSDRFSAERTGGSVSTLTIQRTQQEDSAVYLCASSFTSGYTGELFFGEGSRLTVL.

The gene calls are TRBV27 and TRBJ1-1; the D is unclear. Germline V gene lookup returns CDR1 MNHEY and CDR2 SMNVEV (reference sequence). Trimming stripped 6 bases from V and 2 bases from J, with 10 bases between. There are 13 residues in the CDR3. CDR3 in amino acids: CASSIGQNTEAFF. The CDR3 nucleotides read TGTGCCAGCAGCATTGGGCAAAACACTGAAGCTTTCTTT.

The chain links TRBV14 to TRBJ1-1; D ambiguous. Germline V gene lookup returns CDR1 SGHDN and CDR2 FVKESK. This CDR3 comprises 13 residues. Trimming pared 2 bases from V and 5 bases from J, leaving 9 bases between. The CDR3 loop reads CASSQSYATEAFF. CDR3 in DNA: TGTGCCAGCAGCCAAAGTTACGCGACTGAAGCTTTCTTT.